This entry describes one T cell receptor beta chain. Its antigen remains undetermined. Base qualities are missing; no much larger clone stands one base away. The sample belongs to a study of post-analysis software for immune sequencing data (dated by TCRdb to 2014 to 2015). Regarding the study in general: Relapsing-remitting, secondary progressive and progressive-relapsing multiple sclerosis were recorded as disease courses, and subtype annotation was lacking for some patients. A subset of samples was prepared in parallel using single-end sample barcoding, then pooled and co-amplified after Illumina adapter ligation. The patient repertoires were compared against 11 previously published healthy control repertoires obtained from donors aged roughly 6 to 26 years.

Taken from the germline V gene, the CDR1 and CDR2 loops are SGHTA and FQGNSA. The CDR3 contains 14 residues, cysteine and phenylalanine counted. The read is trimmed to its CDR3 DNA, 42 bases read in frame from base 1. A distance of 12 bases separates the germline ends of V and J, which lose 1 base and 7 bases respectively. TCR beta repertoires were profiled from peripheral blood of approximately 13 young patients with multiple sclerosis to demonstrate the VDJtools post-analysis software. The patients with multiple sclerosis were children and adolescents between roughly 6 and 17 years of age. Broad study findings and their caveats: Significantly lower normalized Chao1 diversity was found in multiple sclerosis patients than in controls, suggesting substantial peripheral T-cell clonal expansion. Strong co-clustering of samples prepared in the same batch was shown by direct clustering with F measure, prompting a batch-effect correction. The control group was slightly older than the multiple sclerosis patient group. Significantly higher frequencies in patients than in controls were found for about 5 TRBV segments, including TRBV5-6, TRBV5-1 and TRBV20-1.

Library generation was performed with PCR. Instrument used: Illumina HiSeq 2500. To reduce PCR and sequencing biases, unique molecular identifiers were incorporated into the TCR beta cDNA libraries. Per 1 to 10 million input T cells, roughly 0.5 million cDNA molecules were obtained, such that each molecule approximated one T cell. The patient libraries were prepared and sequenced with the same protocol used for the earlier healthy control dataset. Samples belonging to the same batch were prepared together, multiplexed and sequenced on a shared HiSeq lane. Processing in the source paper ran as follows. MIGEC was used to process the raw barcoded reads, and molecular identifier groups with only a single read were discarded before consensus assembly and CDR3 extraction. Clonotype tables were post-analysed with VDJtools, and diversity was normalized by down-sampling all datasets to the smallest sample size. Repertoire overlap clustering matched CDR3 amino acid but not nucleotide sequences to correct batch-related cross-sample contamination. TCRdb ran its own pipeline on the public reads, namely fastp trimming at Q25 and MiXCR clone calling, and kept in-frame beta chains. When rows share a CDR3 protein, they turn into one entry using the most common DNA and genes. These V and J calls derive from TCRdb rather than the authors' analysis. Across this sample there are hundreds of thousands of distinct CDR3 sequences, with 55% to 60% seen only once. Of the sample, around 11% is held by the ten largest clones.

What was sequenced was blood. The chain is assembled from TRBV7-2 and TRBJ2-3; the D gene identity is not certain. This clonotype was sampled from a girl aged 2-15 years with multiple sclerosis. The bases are TGTGCCAGCAGCTTAGTGCTCGGGTCCCATACGCAGTATTTT. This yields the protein CASSLVLGSHTQYF.